This TCR beta chain comes out of a study of cytomegalovirus exposure and HLA in healthy donors. Use of 60 Vbeta and 13 Jbeta primers characterized the PCR. Methods used by the authors: Later work found 80 million to 85 million unique TCR beta chains, with approximately 12 million shared. TCRdb's table, derived via immunoSEQ multiplex PCR, lists solely in-frame clones and lacks some. V and J calls plus clone size are reproduced from that table; the DNA served to infer D and trimming. The sample lists 150,000 to 200,000 clones, more than 60% occurring once. Germline V gene data show CDR1 as LNHDA and CDR2 as SQIVND (reference sequence). The CDR3 consists of 15 residues. Between the trimmed V and J ends, which lost 5 bases and 3 bases, there was a span of 16 bases.

This chain connects TRBV19 to TRBJ1-1, with D maybe TRBD1 (6 bases). The sample was PBMCs. The TCR was taken from a woman aged 55-69 years in good health and CMV-seropositive. The CDR3 nucleotides are TGTGCCAGTAGTCCCCCAGGGGTATCGTACACTGAAGCTTTCTTT. Its translation: CASSPPGVSYTEAFF.